A single sample gave rise to the 26 T cell receptor beta chains below, sequenced in a study of T cells after yellow fever vaccination. TCRdb ran MiXCR on the 5' RACE reads and lists one entry per CDR3 protein. Of some 320,000 distinct CDR3 sequences listed, around 9.3% were seen once; the top ten hold around 3.3%. The material was CD4+ T cells sorted from PBMCs, obtained 5 days after the yellow fever booster vaccination. These receptors originate from a young man who received the YFV17D yellow fever vaccine.

This clonotype was seen ten or more times. V gene TRBV7-9 combines with J gene TRBJ2-7, with D possibly called TRBD1 or TRBD2 (5 bases each). CDR3 length: 17 amino acids. V lost 2 bases, J lost 3 bases, and 20 bases lay in between. Germline CDR1 is SEHNR and CDR2 is FQNEAQ (reference sequence). CDR3 sequence: CASSLSSFPGRIYEQYF. The CDR3 DNA reads TGTGCCAGCAGCTTAAGTTCCTTCCCGGGACGGATCTACGAGCAGTACTTC.

In this sample, this clonotype turned up many times. The chain is built from TRBV4-3 and TRBJ1-6; D is undetermined. CDR1 is LGHNA, CDR2 YSLEER, per germline. Trimming stripped 0 bases from V and 10 bases from J, with 7 bases between. CDR3 length equals 13 residues. The CDR3 sequence is CASSQELESPLHF. CDR3 nucleotides: TGCGCCAGCAGCCAAGAACTTGAGTCACCCCTCCACTTT.

This clonotype was observed many times. V is TRBV5-1 and J is TRBJ2-4; D not resolved. Trimming removed 3 bases at V and 8 bases at J, with 12 bases between. Germline CDR1 is SGHRS and CDR2 is YFSETQ. The CDR3 has 13 amino acids. The DNA for the CDR3 is TGCGCCAGCAGCTATCCTGGTGATGACATTCAGTACTTC. Its protein is CASSYPGDDIQYF.

The CDR3 is CASSGQGGYEQYF. In nucleotides, the CDR3 is TGCGCCAGCAGTGGACAGGGAGGCTACGAGCAGTACTTC. The rearrangement links TRBV10-1 to TRBJ2-7; weak D call: TRBD1 (7 bases). Trimming shortened V by 4 bases and J by 3 bases, and 10 bases separated the two germline ends. Germline CDR1 and CDR2: WNHNN and SYGVQD (reference sequence). The CDR3 totals 13 residues.

The chain links TRBV12-3 or TRBV12-4 to TRBJ2-1; 10 bases match TRBD1. The CDR3 is 15 residues long. Trimming at V came to 6 bases and at J to 6 bases, leaving 8 bases not matched to a gene. Here the CDR3 reads CASSPTGGYGNEQFF. CDR3 sequence (DNA): TGTGCCAGCAGCCCGACAGGGGGCTACGGCAATGAGCAGTTCTTC.

This clonotype was observed at least ten times. The chain recombines TRBV5-1 with TRBJ2-2; a possible D gene is TRBD2 (6 bases). V lost 0 bases and J 0 bases, leaving 9 bases between the germline ends. This CDR3 has 16 amino acids. The V gene's germline CDR1 is SGHRS and CDR2 YFSETQ. CDR3 sequence: CASSLAPGANTGELFF. The CDR3 bases are TGCGCCAGCAGCTTGGCACCGGGGGCGAACACCGGGGAGCTGTTTTTT. Full variable domain (missing parts from reference TRBV5-1 and TRBJ2-2): KAGVTQTPRYLIKTRGQQVTLSCSPISGHRSVSWYQQTPGQGLQFLFEYFSETQRNKGNFPGRFSGRQFSNSRSEMNVSTLELGDSALYLCASSLAPGANTGELFFGEGSRLTVL.

The V gene is TRBV5-1, the J gene TRBJ1-2; 7 positions match TRBD1. CDR3 length: 15 residues. V shed 4 bases and J 0 bases; nucleotides not matched to a gene: 6. Germline CDR1 is SGHRS and CDR2 is YFSETQ. This chain's CDR3 is CASSPDRDANYGYTF. The CDR3 DNA follows: TGCGCCAGCAGCCCCGACAGGGACGCTAACTATGGCTACACCTTC.

This clonotype appeared a few times. V usage is TRBV7-2 and J usage is TRBJ2-5; 12 bases line up with TRBD2. The J segment lost 5 bases and the V segment lost 5 bases, leaving 9 bases of the junction unmatched. The CDR3 consists of 16 residues. CDR1 and CDR2 (germline): SGHTA, FQGNSA. CDR3 loop: CASSDWASGGAETQYF. DNA for the CDR3: TGTGCCAGCAGCGACTGGGCTAGCGGGGGGGCCGAGACCCAGTACTTC. Drawing the rest from reference TRBV7-2 and TRBJ2-5, the complete variable domain is GAGVSQSPSNKVTEKGKDVELRCDPISGHTALYWYRQSLGQGLEFLIYFQGNSAPDKSGLPSDRFSAERTGGSVSTLTIQRTQQEDSAVYLCASSDWASGGAETQYFGPGTRLLVL.

The CDR3 bases are TGTGCCATCAGTGAAGGGGCGGTGGGTAACTATGGCTACACCTTC. It codes for CAISEGAVGNYGYTF. This chain uses TRBV10-3 with TRBJ1-2, with D perhaps TRBD1 (5 bases). Trimming left V 3 bases short and J 1 base short, with 12 bases between. This CDR3 has 15 amino acids. CDR1 is ENHRY, CDR2 SYGVKD, per germline.

The genes are TRBV12-3 or TRBV12-4 and TRBJ1-6; D not resolved. V shed 7 bases and J shed 5 bases, with 9 bases lying between them. The CDR3 contains 13 residues. The DNA for the CDR3 is TGTGCCAGCAATAAGGGAAATAATTCACCCCTCCACTTT. Translated: CASNKGNNSPLHF.

In the case of this clonotype: Relative to the germline gene, one junction end is altered; a read error may explain this. This chain uses TRBV27 with TRBJ1-6; D is possibly TRBD1 (6 bases). This CDR3 has 15 residues. Germline loops: CDR1 MNHEY, CDR2 SMNVEV (reference sequence). CDR3 sequence: CASTSWGATNSPVHF. CDR3 DNA sequence: TGTGCCAGCACCTCATGGGGGGCAACAAATTCACCCGTCCACTTT.

This clonotype showed up many times. This chain joins TRBV7-2 and TRBJ2-3; TRBD1 might be the D (5 bases). The V end was cut by 6 bases, the J end by 4 bases, with 8 bases between. The CDR3 sequence is 12 residues long. Germline V CDR1 and CDR2: SGHTA, FQGNSA. The CDR3 region has the DNA TGTGCCAGCAGGGGGCAATCAGATACGCAGTATTTT. Its translation: CASRGQSDTQYF.

This clonotype was recorded many times. This chain links TRBV18 with TRBJ2-4, with D perhaps being TRBD1 or TRBD2 (5 bases each). Germline V gene data show CDR1 as KGHSH and CDR2 as LQKENI. V dropped 6 bases and J dropped 9 bases, with 18 bases sitting between them. The CDR3 contains 14 residues. CDR3 nucleotides: TGTGCCAGCTCTCAATCCGGGGACGTGAGCATTCAGTACTTC. Protein product: CASSQSGDVSIQYF.

Only a few counts were recorded for this clonotype. The V and J genes are TRBV11-2 and TRBJ2-3; 9 bases fit TRBD1. Germline V gene sequence: CDR1 SGHAT, CDR2 FQNNGV. CDR3 length: 14 residues. V dropped 3 bases and J dropped 5; count of bases not matched to a gene: 3. CDR3 loop: CASSFTTGGDTQYF. The CDR3 DNA is TGTGCCAGCAGCTTCACGACAGGGGGAGATACGCAGTATTTT.

The CDR3: CASSILGRGPLGTEAFF. CDR3 DNA: TGTGCCAGCAGCATACTCGGACGGGGCCCTTTGGGCACTGAAGCTTTCTTT. The V and J genes are TRBV7-9 and TRBJ1-1, with D maybe TRBD1 (5 bases). CDR1 and CDR2 (germline): SEHNR, FQNEAQ (reference sequence). V was cut by 5 bases and J by 4 bases, with 23 bases left in between. There are 17 residues in the CDR3.

The V call is TRBV7-2, the J call TRBJ2-1, with 10 bases that match TRBD2. The ends lost 4 bases at V and 6 bases at J; junction bases unmatched: 12. This CDR3 region has 17 residues. Germline values: CDR1 SGHTA, CDR2 FQGNSA. DNA for the CDR3: TGTGCCAGCAGCTCCCTAGCGGGGGTCCTCTCCGCCAATGAGCAGTTCTTC. Its protein product is CASSSLAGVLSANEQFF.

This clonotype was detected ten times or more. V usage is TRBV5-1 and J usage is TRBJ2-7, with D perhaps matching TRBD1 or TRBD2 (6 bases each). The germline V gene encodes CDR1 SGHRS and CDR2 YFSETQ. CDR3 length: 15 amino acids. With 3 bases removed from V and 3 bases from J, the gap between germline ends came to 16 bases. Here the CDR3 reads CASSSRDIGLYEQYF. CDR3 nucleotides: TGCGCCAGCAGCTCGCGGGACATTGGGCTCTACGAGCAGTACTTC.

This clonotype appeared many times. The rearrangement joins TRBV5-1 to TRBJ2-3; 9 bases are a match to TRBD1. The CDR3 runs 14 residues. The junction had 3 bases not matched to a gene; V was cut back by 4 bases and J by 3 bases. Germline V gene lookup returns CDR1 SGHRS and CDR2 YFSETQ. The CDR3: CASSPDRGTDTQYF. CDR3 nucleotide sequence: TGCGCCAGCAGCCCGGACAGGGGAACAGATACGCAGTATTTT.

This clonotype was counted a few times. V and J are TRBV7-2 and TRBJ2-7; 8 bases are a match to TRBD2. V dropped 1 base and J dropped 4; count of bases not matched to a gene: 3. The CDR3 totals 14 residues. Germline V gene sequence: CDR1 SGHTA, CDR2 FQGNSA. Written as DNA, the CDR3 is TGTGCCAGCAGCTTAGATAGCGGGAATTACGAGCAGTACTTC. It codes for CASSLDSGNYEQYF.

In its sample, this clonotype was seen many times. The chain has TRBV6-5 and TRBJ2-3, with D possibly TRBD1 on 5 matching bases. Germline values: CDR1 MNHEY, CDR2 SVGAGI. V was shortened by 2 bases and J by 0 bases, with 9 bases between the two germline ends. The CDR3 length is 15 residues. The CDR3 DNA reads TGTGCCAGCAGTTACCGAACAGGTAGCACAGATACGCAGTATTTT. Translation: CASSYRTGSTDTQYF.

The chain carries TRBV5-6 and TRBJ2-7, with 10 positions matching TRBD1. Germline V gene sequence: CDR1 SGHDT, CDR2 YYEEEE. With 0 bases clipped from V and 6 bases from J, the junction kept 0 bases outside the gene matches. The CDR3 loop spans 13 amino acids. The CDR3: CASSLGDRGEQYV. The DNA of the CDR3 is TGTGCCAGCAGCTTGGGGGACAGGGGCGAGCAGTACGTC.

The chain employs TRBV6-5 and TRBJ1-1; 7 positions match TRBD1. Germline CDR1 is MNHEY and CDR2 is SVGAGI. The CDR3 spans 14 residues. Trimming took 6 bases from V and 7 from J; bases not matched to a gene: 11. The CDR3 DNA reads as TGTGCCAGCAGCACAGAGACAGGGCGTGATGAAGCTTTCTTT. This translates into CASSTETGRDEAFF.

This clonotype was seen more than once but under ten times. V is TRBV7-2 and J is TRBJ1-2; 8 bases match TRBD1. The ends lost 3 bases at V and 7 bases at J; junction bases unmatched: 4. This CDR3 region has 13 residues. Per the germline V gene, CDR1 is SGHTA and CDR2 is FQGNSA. This CDR3 reads CASSLPGGPGYTF. Written as DNA, the CDR3 is TGTGCCAGCAGCTTGCCAGGGGGCCCTGGCTACACCTTC.

V and J are TRBV7-2 and TRBJ2-3; TRBD1 matches at 11 bases. V lost 4 bases to trimming and J lost 6 bases; unmatched junction nucleotides: 6. This CDR3 is built from 15 residues. Germline CDR1 and CDR2: SGHTA and FQGNSA. Here the CDR3 reads CASSSSGTGGDTQYF. DNA for the CDR3: TGTGCCAGCAGCTCCTCCGGGACAGGGGGGGATACGCAGTATTTT. The whole variable domain, remainder taken from reference TRBV7-2 and TRBJ2-3, is GAGVSQSPSNKVTEKGKDVELRCDPISGHTALYWYRQSLGQGLEFLIYFQGNSAPDKSGLPSDRFSAERTGGSVSTLTIQRTQQEDSAVYLCASSSSGTGGDTQYFGPGTRLTVL.

A few counts support this clonotype. This chain links TRBV7-2 with TRBJ2-3; D is ambiguous. V dropped 5 bases and J dropped 3 bases, with 9 bases sitting between them. The CDR3 length is 13 residues. CDR1 is SGHTA and CDR2 is FQGNSA in the germline V gene. The CDR3 is CASSPWLTDTQYF. The DNA of the CDR3 is TGTGCCAGCAGCCCATGGTTGACAGATACGCAGTATTTT.

This clonotype was picked up many times. The chain employs TRBV6-2 or TRBV6-3 and TRBJ2-1, with TRBD2 matching over 7 bases. CDR1 is MNHEY, CDR2 SVGEGT, per germline. V lost 0 bases, J lost 11 bases, and 7 bases stayed unmatched. CDR3 length equals 14 residues. Here the CDR3 DNA reads TGTGCCAGCAGTTACTCGATTCCCGGGGGGAAGCAGTTCTTC. Its translation is CASSYSIPGGKQFF.